Following are 18 T cell receptor beta chains from one sample sequenced in a study of early T cells in non-severe SARS-CoV-2 infection. Using its own MiXCR run on the 5' RACE reads, TCRdb lists one record per CDR3 protein. The sample yields around 59,000 distinct CDR3 sequences, about 8.9% seen once. Sequenced sample: whole blood. These receptors all stem from an adult who was a healthcare worker with PCR-confirmed SARS-CoV-2 infection or an uninfected control (not recorded which).

This clonotype was counted ten times or more. The genes are TRBV6-1 and TRBJ1-4; D gene uncertain. The V gene lost 1 base and the J gene lost 5 bases, with 8 bases spanning the gap. The CDR3 length is 14 residues. Germline assignment: CDR1 MNHNS and CDR2 SASEGT. The CDR3 loop reads CASSEGGLNEKLFF. The CDR3 DNA sequence: TGTGCCAGCAGTGAAGGAGGGTTAAATGAAAAACTGTTTTTT.

There are a few counts of this clonotype. The V gene is TRBV28, the J gene TRBJ2-7; D tentatively reads TRBD1 or TRBD2 (5 bases each). V shed 4 bases and J shed 9 bases, with 25 bases lying between them. CDR1 is MDHEN and CDR2 is SYDVKM in the germline V gene. The CDR3 is 16 amino acids. CDR3 nucleotide sequence: TGTGCCAGCAGTTCATGGGACCTCCCTGGGACCTTAGGGCAGTACTTC. Translation gives CASSSWDLPGTLGQYF.

The chain uses TRBV7-2 and TRBJ1-6; 7 nucleotides match TRBD1. The CDR3 length is 13 residues. Trimming took 4 bases from V and 8 from J; bases not matched to a gene: 2. Germline CDR1 is SGHTA and CDR2 is FQGNSA. Written as DNA, the CDR3 is TGTGCCAGCAGCTCAACAGGGGATTCACCCCTCCACTTT. This translates into CASSSTGDSPLHF.

This clonotype was seen a few times. The V call is TRBV2, the J call TRBJ1-5; D may be TRBD1 (5 bases). Trimming took 7 bases from V and 0 from J, leaving 13 bases between them. From germline, CDR1 is SNHLY and CDR2 FYNNEI. This CDR3 is built from 15 residues. The CDR3 DNA is TGTGCCAGCACCGAATGGGGGATTAGCAATCAGCCCCAGCATTTT. Protein product: CASTEWGISNQPQHF.

This clonotype was seen only a few times. The V gene is TRBV3-1, the J gene TRBJ2-7; 14 nucleotides line up with TRBD2. Germline loops: CDR1 LGHDT, CDR2 YNNKEL (reference sequence). After removal of 3 bases from V and 5 bases from J, the junction contained 9 bases not matched to a gene. The CDR3 length is 17 residues. In nucleotides, the CDR3 is TGTGCCAGCAGCCAGGGACTAGCGGGAGTTTCAAGTGACGAGCAGTACTTC. It codes for CASSQGLAGVSSDEQYF.

This clonotype was observed at least ten times. This chain uses TRBV28 with TRBJ2-2; D is ambiguous. The CDR3 length is 15 residues. CDR1 and CDR2 from the germline V gene are MDHEN and SYDVKM. The V end was cut by 6 bases, the J end by 0 bases, with 11 bases between. The CDR3 coding sequence is TGTGCCAGCAGAGATAGCCGGGCGAACACCGGGGAGCTGTTTTTT. Translating it yields CASRDSRANTGELFF.

There are many counts of this clonotype. The chain links TRBV29-1 to TRBJ2-7; 7 positions match TRBD1. This CDR3 comprises 12 residues. The J segment lost 1 base and the V segment lost 8 bases, leaving 5 bases of the junction unmatched. CDR1 is SQVTM, CDR2 ANQGSEA, per germline. The CDR3 DNA reads TGCAGCACCCGACAGGGATCCTACGAGCAGTACTTC. This gives the protein CSTRQGSYEQYF.

This clonotype was seen more than once but under ten times. This rearrangement joins TRBV9 to TRBJ2-7; 7 bases fit TRBD1. The CDR3 spans 15 residues. Trimming removed 3 bases from V and 3 bases from J; junction bases left unmatched: 9. The germline gives CDR1 SGDLS, CDR2 YYNGEE. CDR3 coding DNA: TGTGCCAGCAGCGGAGGCGCGACAGGGTACTACGAGCAGTACTTC. As protein: CASSGGATGYYEQYF. Using reference TRBV9 and TRBJ2-7 for the parts outside the CDR3, the full variable domain is DSGVTQTPKHLITATGQRVTLRCSPRSGDLSVYWYQQSLDQGLQFLIQYYNGEERAKGNILERFSAQQFPDLHSELNLSSLELGDSALYFCASSGGATGYYEQYFGPGTRLTVT.

The chain has TRBV6-5 and TRBJ1-2; 9 bases map to TRBD1. The germline gives CDR1 MNHEY, CDR2 SVGAGI. This CDR3 is built from 15 residues. The V and J ends lost 6 bases and 4 bases, in that order; junction bases with no gene match: 9. The DNA for the CDR3 is TGTGCCAGCAGACCCCGACAGGGGGGAGCCTATGGCTACACCTTC. Its protein product is CASRPRQGGAYGYTF.

V is TRBV7-2 and J is TRBJ1-1, with D hard to call. V lost 2 bases, J lost 0 bases, and 7 bases lay in between. Germline values: CDR1 SGHTA, CDR2 FQGNSA. This CDR3 contains 14 residues. DNA for the CDR3: TGTGCCAGCAGCTTAAGGGCTTTGAACACTGAAGCTTTCTTT. Its translation is CASSLRALNTEAFF.

This clonotype was seen more than once but under ten times. The CDR3 DNA is TGTGCCAGCAGACGGTGGGACGGATTATACGAGCAGTACTTC. Encoded protein: CASRRWDGLYEQYF. The chain combines TRBV6-2 or TRBV6-3 with TRBJ2-7; either TRBD1 or TRBD2 may fit D (5 bases each). CDR3 length: 14 amino acids. CDR1 MNHEY and CDR2 SVGEGT come from the germline V gene. V was clipped by 6 bases and J by 4 bases, with 16 bases between them.

This CDR3 reads CASRRVETSNSPLHF. The DNA of the CDR3 is TGTGCCAGCAGGAGGGTGGAGACTAGTAATTCACCCCTCCACTTT. The chain recombines TRBV28 with TRBJ1-6; no clear D. There are 15 residues in the CDR3. V was cut by 6 bases and J by 6 bases, with 15 bases left in between. In germline, CDR1 is MDHEN, CDR2 SYDVKM.

This clonotype was seen many times. The rearrangement links TRBV29-1 to TRBJ2-1; 7 bases line up with TRBD2. This CDR3 has 13 residues. V shed 6 bases, J shed 7 bases, and the junction held 9 bases outside the gene matches. The V gene's germline CDR1 is SQVTM and CDR2 ANQGSEA. CDR3 sequence: CSVHRMGGNEQFF. CDR3 sequence (DNA): TGCAGCGTACATAGGATGGGGGGGAATGAGCAGTTCTTC.

The V gene is TRBV28, the J gene TRBJ1-5; D not resolved. Trimming took 5 bases from V and 0 from J, leaving 11 bases between them. CDR1 is MDHEN, CDR2 SYDVKM, per germline. This CDR3 has 15 residues. The CDR3 sequence is CASSVQEGSNQPQHF. CDR3 nucleotide sequence: TGTGCCAGCAGTGTTCAGGAGGGTAGCAATCAGCCCCAGCATTTT.

This clonotype was seen a few times. The chain recombines TRBV29-1 with TRBJ2-7; unclear D gene. Trimming removed 7 bases at V and 1 base at J, with 11 bases between. This CDR3 spans 12 amino acids. Per the germline V gene, CDR1 is SQVTM and CDR2 is ANQGSEA. In DNA form, the CDR3 reads TGCAGCGCGGTGCTCGCGTCCTACGAGCAGTACTTC. Translating it yields CSAVLASYEQYF.

At least ten counts were recorded for this clonotype. The chain employs TRBV7-9 and TRBJ2-5; no definite D call. The CDR3 runs 14 residues. Germline CDR1 and CDR2: SEHNR and FQNEAQ (reference sequence). V shed 0 bases and J shed 2 bases, with 7 bases lying between them. The CDR3 loop reads CASSLASRQETQYF. The CDR3 DNA sequence: TGTGCCAGCAGCTTAGCATCCCGTCAAGAGACCCAGTACTTC.

This clonotype turned up a few times. The CDR3 region is CASSVATTGELFF. As DNA, the CDR3 is TGTGCCAGCAGTGTGGCTACCACCGGGGAGCTGTTTTTT. The rearrangement uses TRBV6-4 and TRBJ2-2; D is unclear. CDR1 is MRHNA, CDR2 SNTAGT, per germline. CDR3 length equals 13 residues. Deletions cut 4 bases from V and 4 bases from J, with 7 bases between.

The gene calls are TRBV12-5 and TRBJ2-1, with D perhaps TRBD1 (5 bases). The CDR3 contains 15 residues. Germline CDR1 and CDR2: LGHNT and FRNRAP. V was clipped by 5 bases and J by 5 bases, with 16 bases between them. The CDR3 DNA reads TGTGCTAGTGGTCCCGGGCAGGGATACGACAATGAGCAGTTCTTC. Translating gives CASGPGQGYDNEQFF. Together with reference TRBV12-5 and TRBJ2-1, the CDR3 gives the full variable domain: DARVTQTPRHKVTEMGQEVTMRCQPILGHNTVFWYRQTMMQGLELLAYFRNRAPLDDSGMPKDRFSAEMPDATLATLKIQPSEPRDSAVYFCASGPGQGYDNEQFFGPGTRLTVL.